These 14 T cell receptor beta chains originate from one sample sequenced in a study of cytomegalovirus exposure and HLA in healthy donors. Clones were sequenced by immunoSEQ multiplex PCR, and TCRdb holds only the in-frame ones, with some missing. Here the sample spans under 80,000 clones, approximately 94% being singletons. The sequencing sample was made of PBMCs. The receptors here all came from a woman aged 18-35 years in good health and CMV-seropositive.

This chain joins TRBV6-5 and TRBJ2-5; D might be TRBD2 (7 bases). This CDR3 comprises 15 residues. V lost 4 bases and J lost 3, with 15 bases in between. The germline gives CDR1 MNHEY, CDR2 SVGAGI. CDR3 amino acids: CASSSQGGGKETQYF. CDR3 DNA: TGTGCCAGCAGTTCCCAGGGAGGGGGGAAAGAGACCCAGTACTTC.

V gene TRBV18 combines with J gene TRBJ2-2; D perhaps matches TRBD1 (7 bases). Deletions cut 0 bases from V and 5 bases from J, with 13 bases between. The CDR3 is 16 amino acids. The germline V gene has CDR1 KGHSH and CDR2 LQKENI. The CDR3 DNA is TGTGCCAGCTCACCACCCGGAGGGGGCGCGACCGGGGAGCTGTTTTTT. Translated, it gives CASSPPGGGATGELFF. Full variable domain (missing parts from reference TRBV18 and TRBJ2-2): NAGVMQNPRHLVRRRGQEARLRCSPMKGHSHVYWYRQLPEEGLKFMVYLQKENIIDESGMPKERFSAEFPKEGPSILRIQQVVRGDSAAYFCASSPPGGGATGELFFGEGSRLTVL.

The chain links TRBV5-1 to TRBJ2-5; 9 bases are shared with TRBD2. The J segment lost 4 bases and the V segment lost 0 bases, leaving 10 bases of the junction unmatched. This CDR3 spans 17 amino acids. Germline lookup yields CDR1 SGHRS and CDR2 YFSETQ. The CDR3 spells CASSLAAIAGVGETQYF. The CDR3 DNA reads TGCGCCAGCAGCTTGGCTGCGATAGCGGGAGTAGGAGAGACCCAGTACTTC. The variable domain in full, with the rest retrieved from reference TRBV5-1 and TRBJ2-5, is KAGVTQTPRYLIKTRGQQVTLSCSPISGHRSVSWYQQTPGQGLQFLFEYFSETQRNKGNFPGRFSGRQFSNSRSEMNVSTLELGDSALYLCASSLAAIAGVGETQYFGPGTRLLVL.

This chain joins TRBV7-2 and TRBJ2-2; tentatively, D is TRBD2 (6 bases). Trimming pared 5 bases from V and 4 bases from J, leaving 17 bases between. The CDR3 extends over 16 amino acids. Germline V lookup: CDR1 SGHTA, CDR2 FQGNSA. The CDR3 is CASSPYMAGLTGELFF. CDR3 sequence (DNA): TGTGCCAGCAGCCCTTACATGGCGGGGCTCACCGGGGAGCTGTTTTTT.

This clone was recorded once. The V and J genes are TRBV7-2 and TRBJ1-2; the D is unclear. Germline V CDR1 and CDR2: SGHTA, FQGNSA. V shed 7 bases and J shed 7 bases, with 19 bases lying between them. The CDR3 spans 14 residues. The CDR3 region has the DNA TGTGCCAGCATTAATCCATATTTTCGGGGTGGCTACACCTTC. Translation gives CASINPYFRGGYTF.

This chain uses TRBV19 with TRBJ2-5, with D possibly TRBD2 on 6 matching bases. This CDR3 has 17 residues. Germline loops: CDR1 LNHDA, CDR2 SQIVND (reference sequence). Between the trimmed V and J ends, which lost 1 base and 2 bases, there was a span of 17 bases. This CDR3 is CASSIGSGTPGQETQYF. CDR3 sequence (DNA): TGTGCCAGTAGTATAGGATCCGGGACTCCGGGGCAAGAGACCCAGTACTTC.

The chain links TRBV5-1 to TRBJ1-3; D gene ambiguous. The CDR3 contains 14 residues. Germline CDR1 reads SGHRS; CDR2 reads YFSETQ. V shed 1 base and J shed 0 bases, with 5 bases lying between them. This chain's CDR3 is CASSLTSSGNTIYF. In DNA, the CDR3 is TGCGCCAGCAGCTTGACAAGCTCTGGAAACACCATATATTTT. Full variable domain (remainder filled in from reference TRBV5-1 and TRBJ1-3): KAGVTQTPRYLIKTRGQQVTLSCSPISGHRSVSWYQQTPGQGLQFLFEYFSETQRNKGNFPGRFSGRQFSNSRSEMNVSTLELGDSALYLCASSLTSSGNTIYFGEGSWLTVV.

The V and J genes are TRBV6-1 and TRBJ1-5; TRBD1 agrees at 9 bases. Germline CDR1 and CDR2: MNHNS and SASEGT. J was trimmed by 5 bases and V by 5 bases; bases with no gene match: 7. The CDR3 is 15 amino acids. DNA for the CDR3: TGTGCCAGCAGTCACCGGGACAGGGATTATCAGCCCCAGCATTTT. Translation: CASSHRDRDYQPQHF.

This rearrangement joins TRBV10-3 to TRBJ1-2, with D uncertain. The V end was cut by 3 bases, the J end by 3 bases, with 11 bases between. The V gene's germline CDR1 is ENHRY and CDR2 SYGVKD. CDR3 length: 14 residues. CDR3 nucleotide sequence: TGTGCCATCAGTGAAGCCCAGGCCCACTATGGCTACACCTTC. Its protein product is CAISEAQAHYGYTF.

This rearrangement joins TRBV11-1 to TRBJ2-4, with no clear D. This CDR3 has 16 residues. Trimming shortened V by 3 bases and J by 0 bases, and 12 bases separated the two germline ends. Per the germline V gene, CDR1 is SGHAT and CDR2 is FQDESV (reference sequence). CDR3 sequence reads: CASSFDTRLAKNIQYF. CDR3 nucleotides: TGTGCCAGCAGCTTCGATACACGATTAGCCAAAAACATTCAGTACTTC.

This chain connects TRBV7-3 to TRBJ1-2; 9 positions match TRBD1. V shed 2 bases, J shed 3 bases, and the junction held 7 bases outside the gene matches. The CDR3 has 16 amino acids. The germline V gene encodes CDR1 SGHTA and CDR2 FQGTGA. CDR3 in DNA: TGTGCCAGCAGCTTATGGGGGACAGGGCTCGACTATGGCTACACCTTC. Protein sequence: CASSLWGTGLDYGYTF. Full variable domain (outside the CDR3, taken from reference TRBV7-3 and TRBJ1-2): GAGVSQTPSNKVTEKGKYVELRCDPISGHTALYWYRQSLGQGPEFLIYFQGTGAADDSGLPNDRFFAVRPEGSVSTLKIQRTERGDSAVYLCASSLWGTGLDYGYTFGSGTRLTVV.

J is TRBJ2-5 and V is TRBV11-3; perhaps TRBD2 as D (6 bases). V was pared by 1 base and J by 3 bases, with 9 bases between. There are 14 residues in the CDR3. From germline, CDR1 is SGHNT and CDR2 YENEEA. CDR3 in DNA: TGTGCCAGCAGCTTAGTAGGCGGGGAAGAGACCCAGTACTTC. Encoded protein: CASSLVGGEETQYF.

J is TRBJ2-3 and V is TRBV25-1, with 9 positions matching TRBD2. From germline, CDR1 is MGHDK and CDR2 SYGVNS. This CDR3 region has 18 residues. The J segment lost 0 bases and the V segment lost 0 bases, leaving 7 bases of the junction unmatched. The CDR3 nucleotides are TGTGCCAGCAGTGAATATATCACTAGCGGGCACAGCACAGATACGCAGTATTTT. This encodes CASSEYITSGHSTDTQYF.

This chain connects TRBV29-1 to TRBJ1-3, with 9 bases matching TRBD1. The CDR3 has 17 amino acids. CDR1 is SQVTM, CDR2 ANQGSEA, per germline. The V gene end was trimmed by 5 bases and the J gene end by 0 bases; junction bases not matched to a gene: 11. CDR3: CSVFSTTDRGSGNTIYF. For the CDR3, the DNA is TGCAGCGTTTTCTCCACAACGGACAGGGGCTCTGGAAACACCATATATTTT.